This record covers a single T cell receptor beta chain. Seattle researchers signed up patients amid active infection and tracked them longitudinally. Per the original data handling: The assay estimated nucleated cells by amplifying reference gene primers. Generated by immunoSEQ multiplex PCR, the TCRdb table keeps only in-frame clones and is missing some. That table gives V, J and clone size, and the DNA gave D and trimming. The sample has roughly 280,000 clones, around nine tenths seen once. This CDR3 spans 14 amino acids. V was shortened by 3 bases and J by 10 bases, with 17 bases between the two germline ends. Germline V gene sequence: CDR1 SGHRS, CDR2 YFSETQ. This sample stems from a study of blood T cell repertoires in COVID-19. Study in general: The study drew acute and convalescent COVID-19 samples from the United States, Italy and Spain. Sources were T cells, B-cell-depleted T cells, or PBMCs; the material itself was cDNA or gDNA.

Sequencing was done on a sample of peripheral blood. The rearrangement links TRBV5-1 to TRBJ2-1, with D perhaps TRBD2 (6 bases). The receptor comes from a woman aged 55-75 years with COVID-19, enrolled during active disease. The CDR3 DNA reads as TGCGCCAGCAGCTACTCCGGGACTGGTGTCGAGCAGTTCTTC. Protein product: CASSYSGTGVEQFF. The full variable domain, completed using reference TRBV5-1 and TRBJ2-1, is KAGVTQTPRYLIKTRGQQVTLSCSPISGHRSVSWYQQTPGQGLQFLFEYFSETQRNKGNFPGRFSGRQFSNSRSEMNVSTLELGDSALYLCASSYSGTGVEQFFGPGTRLTVL.